A selection of T cell receptor beta chains follows, all from one sample in a study of blood T cell repertoires in COVID-19. Sequencing was performed with immunoSEQ multiplex PCR; in TCRdb, only in-frame clones are kept and a portion is missing. Among roughly 73,000 clones listed, 75% to 90% were seen once. Sample: peripheral blood. The origin of the receptors is a man of 80 years or more with acute or convalescent COVID-19. Each CDR3 is given with its conserved first and last residue. A D gene is named only where the DNA matches it firmly. The size entry is marked missing in some rows and otherwise reads once, few, many or a size class.

>TRBJ1-3|.|.|TRBV10-3
CAARTAPPGNTIYF
TGTGCCGCCCGGACAGCACCGCCCGGAAACACCATATATTTT
>TRBJ2-6|.|.|TRBV10-3
CAIRGLSSGANVLTF
TGTGCCATCAGGGGGCTAAGCTCTGGGGCCAACGTCCTGACTTTC
>TRBJ1-1|.|.|TRBV30
CACSEWGGTEAFF
TGTGCCTGCTCGGAATGGGGGGGCACTGAAGCTTTCTTT
>TRBJ1-2|.|.|TRBV30
CAWATGNYGYTF
TGTGCCTGGGCCACAGGGAACTATGGCTACACCTTC
>TRBJ2-7|.|once|TRBV6-5
CASLLGDAGRYEQYF
TGTGCCAGCCTGTTGGGGGACGCTGGGAGGTACGAGCAGTACTTC
>TRBJ1-2|.|.|TRBV6-5
CASSSTTVYGYTF
TGTGCCAGCAGTTCCACCACGGTCTATGGCTACACCTTC
>TRBJ2-7|.|.|TRBV5-4
CASSLEYRGGEQYF
TGTGCCAGCAGCTTGGAGTACAGGGGAGGCGAGCAGTACTTC
>TRBJ2-2|.|.|TRBV27
CASKQAGVITGELFF
TGTGCCAGCAAGCAAGCAGGGGTAATCACCGGGGAGCTGTTTTTT
>TRBJ2-7|.|.|TRBV3-1/TRBV3-2
CASSPKRGTSSYEQYF
TGTGCCAGCAGCCCGAAACGGGGGACCAGCTCCTACGAGCAGTACTTC
>TRBJ2-1|TRBD2|.|TRBV11-3
CASSARTSGRAPSSYNEQFF
TGTGCCAGCAGCGCCCGGACTAGCGGGAGGGCCCCGAGCTCCTACAATGAGCAGTTCTTC
>TRBJ1-3|.|.|TRBV5-5
CASSLWADRNTIYF
TGTGCCAGCAGCTTGTGGGCAGATAGAAACACCATATATTTT
>TRBJ2-2|.|.|TRBV5-4
CASSFSIRKRDTGELFF
TGTGCCAGCAGCTTCAGTATAAGAAAGCGGGACACCGGGGAGCTGTTTTTT
>TRBJ1-1|.|.|TRBV12-5
CASGSWPNTEAFF
TGTGCTAGTGGTTCGTGGCCGAACACTGAAGCTTTCTTT
>TRBJ1-5|.|.|TRBV19
CASSIDGDQPQHF
TGTGCCAGTAGTATTGACGGGGATCAGCCCCAGCATTTT
>TRBJ1-2|.|once|TRBV15
CAIQGYRDGYTF
TGTGCCATACAGGGTTATAGAGATGGCTACACCTTC
>TRBJ2-5|TRBD1|.|TRBV5-1
CASSDSGTGVETQYF
TGCGCCAGCAGCGACTCGGGGACAGGGGTGGAGACCCAGTACTTC
>TRBJ2-7|.|.|TRBV21-1
CASSNGTQDEQYF
TGTGCCAGCAGCAACGGGACTCAGGACGAGCAGTACTTC
>TRBJ1-5|.|.|TRBV7-9
CASSLDNSNQPQHF
TGTGCCAGCAGCTTAGATAATAGCAATCAGCCCCAGCATTTT
>TRBJ1-2|.|.|TRBV5-4
CASSSGKGGDYGYTF
TGTGCCAGCAGCTCGGGTAAGGGAGGTGACTATGGCTACACCTTC
>TRBJ1-2|.|.|TRBV10-3
CAISEHRDYGYTF
TGTGCCATCAGTGAGCACCGGGACTATGGCTACACCTTC
>TRBJ2-2|.|.|TRBV4-1
CASSLTGSNTGELFF
TGCGCCAGCAGTCTTACAGGGTCGAACACCGGGGAGCTGTTTTTT